A selection of T cell receptor beta chains follows, all from one sample in a study of PD-1 blockade in classical Hodgkin lymphoma. TCRdb's table, derived via immunoSEQ multiplex PCR, lists solely in-frame clones and lacks some. The table has about 98,000 clones, 80% to 95% seen once. The material was peripheral blood mononuclear cells (PBMCs), obtained at baseline. Receptors originate from a human donor with classical Hodgkin lymphoma. Both conserved end residues are part of each CDR3. A D gene is named only where the DNA matches it firmly. Clone size is given for some rows only: seen once, a few or many times, or a class if the clone is expanded.

J gene	D gene	clone size	CDR3 length	V gene	CDR3 DNA	CDR3 protein
TRBJ1-5	.	.	14	TRBV28	TGTGCCAGCAATGACGGTTTGAGCAATCAGCCCCAGCATTTT	CASNDGLSNQPQHF
TRBJ2-2	.	.	12	TRBV19	TGTGCCAGTGAGGGGCACACCGGGGAGCTGTTTTTT	CASEGHTGELFF
TRBJ2-7	TRBD2	.	15	TRBV7-9	TGTGCCAGCAGCCCAGGACTAGCGGAGGCCTACGAGCAGTACTTC	CASSPGLAEAYEQYF
TRBJ2-7	.	.	14	TRBV27	TGTGCCAGCACCCGAGACTGGCCCTCCTACGAGCAGTACTTC	CASTRDWPSYEQYF
TRBJ2-2	.	.	16	TRBV6-1	TGTGCCAGCAGTGAATTATCTGGGGTCCCCACCGGGGAGCTGTTTTTT	CASSELSGVPTGELFF
TRBJ2-1	TRBD2	.	19	TRBV9	TGTGCCAGCACCCCCCTATCGGGACTAGCGGGAGTGTCGTACAATGAGCAGTTCTTC	CASTPLSGLAGVSYNEQFF
TRBJ2-5	.	.	14	TRBV15	TGTGCCACCAGCAGAGAAGGAGGCCGAGAGACCCAGTACTTC	CATSREGGRETQYF
TRBJ2-7	.	.	14	TRBV5-1	TGCGCCAGCAGCACGGGGGGCGGTCCTTACGAGCAGTACTTC	CASSTGGGPYEQYF
TRBJ2-7	TRBD2	.	17	TRBV10-3	TGTGCCATCAGTGAGTTGTCTAGCGGGTTCCTCTCCTACGAGCAGTACTTC	CAISELSSGFLSYEQYF
TRBJ1-1	.	.	14	TRBV7-2	TGTGCCAGCAGCTTAACTCTCCGGGCCACTGAAGCTTTCTTT	CASSLTLRATEAFF
TRBJ2-7	TRBD1	.	15	TRBV18	TGTGCCAGCTCACCCCGCGAGGGGGCGGGTAGCGAGCAGTACTTC	CASSPREGAGSEQYF
TRBJ2-5	TRBD2	.	16	TRBV10-3	TGTGCCATCAGTGGCCGTTTTGAGCGGGGGGAAGAGACCCAGTACTTC	CAISGRFERGEETQYF
TRBJ2-7	TRBD1	.	14	TRBV9	TGTGCCAGCAGCCCTCGACAGGGGGTGGGAGAGCAGTACTTC	CASSPRQGVGEQYF
TRBJ2-3	.	.	11	TRBV6-1	TGTGCCAGCGAACGTAGAGATACGCAGTATTTT	CASERRDTQYF
TRBJ2-3	.	.	15	TRBV5-8	TGTGCCAGCAGCTTCTCGGGGCATCGCACAGATACGCAGTATTTT	CASSFSGHRTDTQYF
TRBJ2-1	TRBD2	.	17	TRBV5-1	TGCGCCAGCAGTTCTCCTCCGGGACTAGCAGAAAACAATGAGCAGTTCTTC	CASSSPPGLAENNEQFF
TRBJ2-2	.	few	15	TRBV28	TGTGCCAGCAGTTCGGGGCAGGTCGGGACCGGGGAGCTGTTTTTT	CASSSGQVGTGELFF
TRBJ2-5	.	.	13	TRBV10-3	TGTGCCATCAGTAGAGGGGGGCAAGAGACCCAGTACTTC	CAISRGGQETQYF
TRBJ2-2	.	.	13	TRBV9	TGTGCCAGCAGCCCCACCGTTGGGGGCGAGCTGTTTTTT	CASSPTVGGELFF
TRBJ2-7	.	.	13	TRBV7-9	TGTGCCAGCAGCCCCCGCCTGGGGGACGAGCAGTACTTC	CASSPRLGDEQYF
TRBJ2-1	.	few	14	TRBV9	TGTGCCAGCAGCGTGGCCCCACCCTACAATGAGCAGTTCTTC	CASSVAPPYNEQFF
TRBJ2-7	.	.	15	TRBV7-2	TGTGCCAGCAGCTTAGCGGCAGGGGTGACCTACGAGCAGTACTTC	CASSLAAGVTYEQYF
TRBJ2-1	TRBD1	.	15	TRBV6-6	TGTGCCAGCAGACCGACAGGGGGTAGGAACAATGAGCAGTTCTTC	CASRPTGGRNNEQFF
TRBJ1-5	.	few	15	TRBV6-5	TGTGCCAGCAGTTACTCAAGGGACAGCAATCAGCCCCAGCATTTT	CASSYSRDSNQPQHF
TRBJ1-4	.	.	17	TRBV7-6	TGTGCCAGCAGCTTAGCGCAGTTAAACAGGGCAAATGAAAAACTGTTTTTT	CASSLAQLNRANEKLFF
TRBJ2-7	.	.	13	TRBV6-5	TGTGCCAGCACGGTCGAGGGCTCCTACGAGCAGTACTTC	CASTVEGSYEQYF
TRBJ2-5	.	.	14	TRBV10-3	TGTGCCATCAGAAGTACGGGGGATGGGGAGACCCAGTACTTC	CAIRSTGDGETQYF
TRBJ2-3	TRBD2	once	15	TRBV7-3	TGTGCCAGCAGCTTACTAGCGGGGAGCACAGATACGCAGTATTTT	CASSLLAGSTDTQYF
TRBJ2-7	.	.	15	TRBV7-2	TGTGCCAGCAGCCACAACACAGCGGGCGTCCTACGAGCAGACTTC	CASSHNTAGVLRADF
TRBJ2-3	TRBD1	.	16	TRBV30	TGTGCCTGGAGCCGATCGTTGGGACAGGGCACAGATACGCAGTATTTT	CAWSRSLGQGTDTQYF
TRBJ1-2	.	.	13	TRBV5-6	TGTGCCAGCAGCTTGGACCCCAGGGGAGGCTACACCTTC	CASSLDPRGGYTF
TRBJ1-3	.	.	18	TRBV27	TGTGCCAGCAGTCCCTACCCACTTCGACAGATCTCTGGAAACACCATATATTTT	CASSPYPLRQISGNTIYF
TRBJ1-4	.	.	14	TRBV5-1	TGCGCCAGCAGCTTAGGGGACCTCTATGAAAAACTGTTTTTT	CASSLGDLYEKLFF
TRBJ1-3	.	.	12	TRBV6-5	TGTGCCAGCGCTAGCTCTGGAAACACCATATATTTT	CASASSGNTIYF
TRBJ1-5	.	.	16	TRBV7-2	TGTGCCAGCAGCTTAGGACAGCAGGGGAGGCTGCAGCCCCAGCATTTT	CASSLGQQGRLQPQHF
TRBJ2-7	.	.	13	TRBV7-9	TGTGCCAGCAGCTTTGGCCCGGCCTCTGAGCAGTACTTC	CASSFGPASEQYF
TRBJ2-3	.	.	13	TRBV6-6	TGTGCCAGCACTCAGCGGGCCACAGATACGCAGTATTTT	CASTQRATDTQYF
TRBJ2-5	.	.	15	TRBV4-1	TGCGCCAGCAGCCAAGATCTTGCGGGTCAAGAGACCCAGTACTTC	CASSQDLAGQETQYF
TRBJ1-3	TRBD1	.	17	TRBV5-1	TGCGCCAGCAGCTTGGTCACCGGGACAGACTCTGGAAACACCATATATTTT	CASSLVTGTDSGNTIYF
TRBJ1-5	TRBD1	few	13	TRBV29-1	TGCAGCGTGGGGGGACAGGGAAATCAGCCCCAGCATTTT	CSVGGQGNQPQHF
TRBJ1-2	TRBD1	.	15	TRBV5-8	TGTGCCAGCAGCTACGGACAGGGAGTAGGCTATGGCTACACCTTC	CASSYGQGVGYGYTF
TRBJ2-7	.	.	14	TRBV5-1	TGCGCCAGCAGCTTTAGAGGGAGAATCTACGAGCAGTACTTC	CASSFRGRIYEQYF
TRBJ2-2	.	once	15	TRBV25-1	TGTGCCAGCAGAGATAAGGGGGGGGTGGCCGGGGAGCTGTTTTTT	CASRDKGGVAGELFF
TRBJ1-1	.	once	13	TRBV9	TGTGCCAGCAGCGTGGTGATGAACACTGAAGCTTTCTTT	CASSVVMNTEAFF
TRBJ2-5	.	.	14	TRBV5-1	TGCGCCAGCAGCTTGGCCGGTAGGGCTGAGACCCAGTACTTC	CASSLAGRAETQYF
TRBJ2-1	.	.	12	TRBV29-1	TGCAGCGTTGCCCCCTCGACCGTCTTTATGTTCTTC	CSVAPSTVFMFF
TRBJ2-6	.	.	15	TRBV6-1	TGTACCAGCGTACCATACAGGGCCGGGGCCAACGTCCTGACTTTC	CTSVPYRAGANVLTF